These 30 T cell receptor beta chains share one sample of origin, sequenced in a study of blood T cell repertoires in COVID-19 (dated by TCRdb to between 2020 and 2021). Libraries were prepared through the immunoSEQ multiplex PCR assay. As stored in TCRdb, this immuneACCESS dataset retains in-frame rearrangements with V and J assigned. A fraction of the clones does not appear; measured against another copy, unresolved V genes explain less than half of the discrepancy, and the remainder lacks a known reason. Within this sample are around 110,000 clones, with approximately 84% of them counted one time only. The top ten clonotypes cover 7% to 9.5% of the sample. The sequencing sample was made of peripheral blood. The receptors shown here come from a man aged 70 or older with active or convalescent COVID-19.

The chain links TRBV20-1 to TRBJ2-1, with D possibly being TRBD2 (6 bases). CDR3 length: 12 residues. The V gene lost 3 bases and the J gene lost 8 bases, with 11 bases spanning the gap. From germline, CDR1 is DFQATT and CDR2 SNEGSKA (reference sequence). DNA of the CDR3: TGCAGTGCTAGTAGCGGAGCCGATGAGCAGTTCTTC. It yields the protein CSASSGADEQFF.

V gene TRBV29-1 combines with J gene TRBJ1-1, with TRBD1 matching over 7 bases. This CDR3 spans 13 amino acids. Germline V gives CDR1 SQVTM, CDR2 ANQGSEA. Losses at the gene ends were 8 bases for V and 4 bases for J; bases not matched to a gene: 10. The CDR3 here is CSFHRGGGTEAFF. CDR3 bases: TGCAGCTTTCACAGGGGAGGCGGCACTGAAGCTTTCTTT. The entire variable domain, with the rest obtained from reference TRBV29-1 and TRBJ1-1, is as follows: SAVISQKPSRDICQRGTSLTIQCQVDSQVTMMFWYRQQPGQSLTLIATANQGSEATYESGFVIDKFPISRPNLTFSTLTVSNMSPEDSSIYLCSFHRGGGTEAFFGQGTRLTVV.

The chain carries TRBV7-7 and TRBJ2-2; D is undetermined. V was shortened by 1 base and J by 0 bases, with 6 bases between the two germline ends. The germline V gene has CDR1 SSHAT and CDR2 FNYEAQ (reference sequence). CDR3 size: 15 residues. Written as DNA, the CDR3 is TGTGCCAGCAGCTTAGGGCGGCCGAACACCGGGGAGCTGTTTTTT. Protein product: CASSLGRPNTGELFF.

V and J are TRBV6-5 and TRBJ1-2; 7 bases are a match to TRBD1. Germline CDR1 reads MNHEY; CDR2 reads SVGAGI. The length of the CDR3 is 13 residues. V was clipped by 6 bases and J by 5 bases; unmatched bases: 6. CDR3 nucleotides: TGTGCCAGCAGCTCCGGGACAGATTATGGCTACACCTTC. The encoded protein is CASSSGTDYGYTF.

The V and J genes are TRBV28 and TRBJ1-3, with a weak D call TRBD1 (5 bases). Germline-derived CDR1 and CDR2 are MDHEN and SYDVKM. The germline V and J ends were trimmed by 3 bases and 0 bases, with 12 bases remaining between them. The CDR3 extends over 16 amino acids. This CDR3 is CASSFGGVGSGNTIYF. The CDR3 region has the DNA TGTGCCAGCAGTTTCGGGGGTGTAGGCTCTGGAAACACCATATATTTT.

This clone has only a few counts. The V call is TRBV18, the J call TRBJ2-5; D is undetermined. Trimming stripped 5 bases from V and 4 bases from J, with 5 bases between. Germline CDR1 KGHSH, CDR2 LQKENI. This CDR3 comprises 11 residues. The CDR3 loop is CASSTGETQYF. CDR3 nucleotide sequence: TGTGCCAGCTCAACGGGAGAGACCCAGTACTTC.

The chain combines TRBV18 with TRBJ1-3; D is unresolved. The V end lost 4 bases, the J end lost 0 bases, and 13 bases lay between the germline ends. The CDR3 has 16 residues. The germline V gene encodes CDR1 KGHSH and CDR2 LQKENI. CDR3 nucleotides: TGTGCCAGCTCACTCTCCACACAAAGCTCTGGAAACACCATATATTTT. Protein: CASSLSTQSSGNTIYF.

The chain is built from TRBV10-3 and TRBJ2-7, with 7 bases lining up with TRBD1. V shed 4 bases and J 1 base; nucleotides not matched to a gene: 4. This CDR3 contains 14 residues. Germline V gene lookup returns CDR1 ENHRY and CDR2 SYGVKD. Written as DNA, the CDR3 is TGTGCCATCAGTGGAGGGGGCGGGTCCTACGAGCAGTACTTC. It encodes CAISGGGGSYEQYF.

The chain joins TRBV7-9 to TRBJ2-3; D uncertain. Trimming pared 1 base from V and 9 bases from J, leaving 8 bases between. The CDR3 covers 12 residues. The germline V gene has CDR1 SEHNR and CDR2 FQNEAQ (reference sequence). The CDR3 spells CASSLDPTTQYF. The CDR3 nucleotides read TGTGCCAGCAGCTTAGACCCTACCACGCAGTATTTT.

The rearrangement uses TRBV11-3 and TRBJ1-1; D is unclear. There are 14 residues in the CDR3. CDR1 and CDR2 (germline): SGHNT, YENEEA. Trimming took 0 bases from V and 1 from J, leaving 6 bases between them. The CDR3 DNA reads TGTGCCAGCAGCTTAGATCAACAGAACACTGAAGCTTTCTTT. Encoded protein: CASSLDQQNTEAFF.

This chain links TRBV19 with TRBJ2-2, with 8 bases matching TRBD1. The V and J ends lost 11 bases and 7 bases, in that order; junction bases with no gene match: 9. The CDR3 runs 13 residues. Germline CDR1 is LNHDA and CDR2 is SQIVND (reference sequence). CDR3 loop: CASKQGEIGELFF. DNA for the CDR3: TGTGCCTCCAAACAGGGGGAAATCGGGGAGCTGTTTTTT.

In this sample, this clone turned up once. The chain carries TRBV3-1 (or the pseudogene TRBV3-2) and TRBJ2-7, with TRBD2 matching 8 bases. This CDR3 comprises 14 residues. The V and J ends lost 8 bases and 0 bases, in that order; junction bases with no gene match: 6. The germline gives CDR1 LGHDT, CDR2 YNNKEL (reference sequence). CDR3 nucleotide sequence: TGTGCCAGCGGGGGAGCGGGGGACTCCTACGAGCAGTACTTC. This encodes CASGGAGDSYEQYF.

The chain employs TRBV3-1 (or the pseudogene TRBV3-2) and TRBJ2-2; 8 bases align to TRBD2. Germline CDR1 LGHDT, CDR2 YNNKEL (reference sequence). V dropped 6 bases and J dropped 0; count of bases not matched to a gene: 3. The CDR3 spans 15 residues. The CDR3 sequence: CASRVGGANTGELFF. DNA for the CDR3: TGTGCCAGCAGAGTCGGGGGGGCGAACACCGGGGAGCTGTTTTTT.

V and J are TRBV4-1 and TRBJ2-7; 7 nucleotides line up with TRBD1. CDR3 length: 18 residues. V lost 0 bases, J lost 0 bases, and 11 bases stayed unmatched. Per germline, CDR1 MGHRA and CDR2 YSYEKL. The CDR3 is CASSQDNTGTVSSYEQYF. CDR3 sequence (DNA): TGCGCCAGCAGCCAAGATAATACCGGGACAGTTAGCTCCTACGAGCAGTACTTC.

This clone was seen only a few times. The gene calls are TRBV19 and TRBJ2-5, with TRBD2 matching 13 bases. The CDR3 runs 16 residues. Germline CDR1 reads LNHDA; CDR2 reads SQIVND (reference sequence). With V trimmed by 1 base and J by 5 bases, 4 bases remained unmatched. DNA for the CDR3: TGTGCCAGTAGTATAGGGACTAGCGGGAGTTGGGAGACCCAGTACTTC. Its protein product is CASSIGTSGSWETQYF.

The chain couples TRBV29-1 to TRBJ2-2; TRBD1 aligns across 10 bases. V shed 7 bases, J shed 7 bases, and the junction held 9 bases outside the gene matches. Germline CDR1 reads SQVTM; CDR2 reads ANQGSEA. There are 14 residues in the CDR3. The CDR3 DNA follows: TGCAGCGCACGTCCCGGGACAGGGGTCGGGGAGCTGTTTTTT. It codes for CSARPGTGVGELFF.

This chain's CDR3 is CASSSEGRGHQPQHF. DNA of the CDR3: TGTGCCAGTAGTAGTGAAGGGAGGGGCCATCAGCCCCAGCATTTT. The chain couples TRBV19 to TRBJ1-5; D perhaps matches TRBD1 (5 bases). The CDR3 covers 15 residues. Trimming cost V 4 bases and J 5 bases, with 15 bases left between them. The germline V gene has CDR1 LNHDA and CDR2 SQIVND (reference sequence).

This chain connects TRBV30 to TRBJ1-2; D is undetermined. V was shortened by 1 base and J by 8 bases, with 5 bases between the two germline ends. Germline CDR1 GTSNPN, CDR2 SVGIG (reference sequence). The CDR3 has 10 residues. The CDR3 nucleotides read TGTGCCTGGAGTGCGGGAGGCTACACCTTC. Its translation: CAWSAGGYTF. The full variable domain, in which reference TRBV30 and TRBJ1-2 provide the parts outside the CDR3, is SQTIHQWPATLVQPVGSPLSLECTVEGTSNPNLYWYRQAAGRGLQLLFYSVGIGQISSEVPQNLSASRPQDRQFILSSKKLLLSDSGFYLCAWSAGGYTFGSGTRLTVV.

The chain is built from TRBV5-1 and TRBJ2-5, with TRBD2 matching over 7 bases. CDR3 length equals 14 residues. CDR1 SGHRS and CDR2 YFSETQ come from the germline V gene. The ends lost 5 bases at V and 0 bases at J; junction bases unmatched: 4. Here the CDR3 DNA reads TGCGCCAGCAGGTTTAGCGGGCACCAAGAGACCCAGTACTTC. Translated: CASRFSGHQETQYF.

CDR3 DNA sequence: TGTGCCAGCAGCCAAGTGCCGGGGATAAGCACAGATACGCAGTATTTT. This sequence encodes CASSQVPGISTDTQYF. The chain links TRBV4-2 to TRBJ2-3, with D perhaps matching TRBD2 (5 bases). The germline V gene has CDR1 LGHNA and CDR2 YNFKEQ. This CDR3 spans 16 amino acids. Trimming took off 1 base at V and 0 bases at J, with 11 bases between the two ends.

CDR3 in amino acids: CATSETRAGGSGGYTF. The CDR3 DNA is TGTGCCACCAGTGAAACAAGGGCGGGGGGCAGCGGTGGCTACACCTTC. The V gene is TRBV24-1, the J gene TRBJ1-2; D may be TRBD1 (6 bases). CDR1 KGHDR and CDR2 SFDVKD come from the germline V gene. The CDR3 is 16 amino acids. V was shortened by 4 bases and J by 7 bases, with 21 bases between the two germline ends.

The chain is built from TRBV11-2 and TRBJ1-5; 9 bases are shared with TRBD1. CDR3 length equals 15 residues. J was trimmed by 5 bases and V by 0 bases; bases with no gene match: 2. CDR1 SGHAT and CDR2 FQNNGV come from the germline V gene. The DNA of the CDR3 is TGTGCCAGCAGCTTAGAAGGGACAGGGCATCAGCCCCAGCATTTT. Protein sequence: CASSLEGTGHQPQHF.

This clone was seen a handful of times. This chain links TRBV4-2 with TRBJ2-5, with 7 bases lining up with TRBD1. The V gene's germline CDR1 is LGHNA and CDR2 YNFKEQ. V dropped 0 bases and J dropped 5; count of bases not matched to a gene: 6. This CDR3 has 15 residues. CDR3 sequence reads: CASSQDPTGVETQYF. The DNA for the CDR3 is TGTGCCAGCAGCCAAGATCCAACAGGGGTGGAGACCCAGTACTTC.

V gene TRBV5-1 combines with J gene TRBJ2-1; 9 nucleotides agree with TRBD1. The CDR3 covers 16 residues. Germline lookup yields CDR1 SGHRS and CDR2 YFSETQ. V lost 0 bases and J lost 4; bases outside the gene matches: 5. CDR3 bases: TGCGCCAGCAGCTTGGGGGGACAGGGAGCGTACAATGAGCAGTTCTTC. Translating it yields CASSLGGQGAYNEQFF.

This chain links TRBV5-8 with TRBJ1-1; D is unresolved. Looked up from germline, CDR1 is SGHTS and CDR2 is YDEGEE. V was clipped by 4 bases and J by 3 bases, with 7 bases between them. The length of the CDR3 is 12 residues. CDR3 in DNA: TGTGCCAGCAGCCCGGCGGACACTGAAGCTTTCTTT. It specifies CASSPADTEAFF.

This clone was recorded only once. As DNA, the CDR3 is TGTGCCAGCAGCGTAACTAGCTTAGTGCAAGATACGCAGTATTTT. It translates to CASSVTSLVQDTQYF. This rearrangement joins TRBV9 to TRBJ2-3; D possibly corresponds to TRBD2 (6 bases). The V end lost 1 base, the J end lost 5 bases, and 14 bases lay between the germline ends. This CDR3 contains 15 residues. Per germline, CDR1 SGDLS and CDR2 YYNGEE.

The chain carries TRBV6-5 and TRBJ1-2; TRBD1 agrees at 8 bases. Trimming cost V 7 bases and J 4 bases; bases outside gene matches: 8. The germline V gene has CDR1 MNHEY and CDR2 SVGAGI. CDR3 length: 14 residues. DNA of the CDR3: TGTGCCAGCACCTCCGGGACAGGAGTCTATGGCTACACCTTC. This codes for CASTSGTGVYGYTF.

CDR3 coding DNA: TGTGCCAGCAGCCAAGGACAGGGTCAGACAGATACGCAGTATTTT. It encodes CASSQGQGQTDTQYF. The chain employs TRBV11-3 and TRBJ2-3, with 8 bases fitting TRBD1. Germline-derived CDR1 and CDR2 are SGHNT and YENEEA. V dropped 5 bases and J dropped 3; count of bases not matched to a gene: 7. The length of the CDR3 is 15 residues.

The rearrangement uses TRBV19 and TRBJ2-3, with a tentative D call TRBD2 (5 bases). The CDR3 loop spans 13 amino acids. Trimming took off 4 bases at V and 4 bases at J, with 9 bases between the two ends. The V gene's germline CDR1 is LNHDA and CDR2 SQIVND (reference sequence). The CDR3 region is CASSNRRADTQYF. The DNA for the CDR3 is TGTGCCAGTAGTAACCGGCGGGCAGATACGCAGTATTTT.

The chain's CDR3 is CASSEGGTSSTDTQYF. The CDR3, as DNA: TGTGCCAGCAGTGAGGGGGGGACTAGTAGCACAGATACGCAGTATTTT. This chain links TRBV5-6 with TRBJ2-3; 8 bases are a match to TRBD2. J was trimmed by 0 bases and V by 5 bases; bases with no gene match: 8. Per the germline V gene, CDR1 is SGHDT and CDR2 is YYEEEE. This CDR3 is built from 16 residues.